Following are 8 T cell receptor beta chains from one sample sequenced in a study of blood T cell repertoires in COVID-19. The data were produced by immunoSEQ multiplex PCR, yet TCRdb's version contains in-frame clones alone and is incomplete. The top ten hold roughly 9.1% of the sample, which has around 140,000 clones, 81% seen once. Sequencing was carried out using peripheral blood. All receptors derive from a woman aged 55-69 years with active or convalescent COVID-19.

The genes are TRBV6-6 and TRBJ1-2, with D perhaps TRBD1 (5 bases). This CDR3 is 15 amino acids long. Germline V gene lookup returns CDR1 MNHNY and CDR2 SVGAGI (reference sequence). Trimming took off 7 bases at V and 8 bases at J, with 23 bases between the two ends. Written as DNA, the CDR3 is TGTGCCAGCAACCCCAGGTCGGGCAGGGCCGAGGGCTACACCTTC. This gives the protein CASNPRSGRAEGYTF.

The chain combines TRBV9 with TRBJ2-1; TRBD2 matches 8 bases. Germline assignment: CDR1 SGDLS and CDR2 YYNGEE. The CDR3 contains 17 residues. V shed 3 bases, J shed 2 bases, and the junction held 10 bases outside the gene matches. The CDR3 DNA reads TGTGCCAGCAGCGAGGGCGGGGGACTAGGCACCTACAATGAGCAGTTCTTC. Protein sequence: CASSEGGGLGTYNEQFF.

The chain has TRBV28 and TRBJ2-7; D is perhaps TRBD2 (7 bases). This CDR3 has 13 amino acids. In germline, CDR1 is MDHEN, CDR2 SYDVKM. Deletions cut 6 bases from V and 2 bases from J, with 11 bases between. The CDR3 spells CASRSGGAYEQYF. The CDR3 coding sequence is TGTGCCAGCAGGTCGGGGGGCGCCTACGAGCAGTACTTC.

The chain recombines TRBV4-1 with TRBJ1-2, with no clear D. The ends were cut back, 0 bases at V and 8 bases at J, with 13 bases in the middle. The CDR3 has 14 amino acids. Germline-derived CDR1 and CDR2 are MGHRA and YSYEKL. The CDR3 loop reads CASSQDSGTWGYTF. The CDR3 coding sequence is TGCGCCAGCAGCCAAGATTCGGGAACATGGGGCTACACCTTC.

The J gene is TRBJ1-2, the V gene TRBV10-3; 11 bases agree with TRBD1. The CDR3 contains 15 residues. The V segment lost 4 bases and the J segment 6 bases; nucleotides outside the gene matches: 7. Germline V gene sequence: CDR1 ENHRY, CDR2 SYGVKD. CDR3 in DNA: TGTGCCATCAGTGGTTCCGGGACAGGGGGTCATGGCTACACCTTC. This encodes CAISGSGTGGHGYTF.

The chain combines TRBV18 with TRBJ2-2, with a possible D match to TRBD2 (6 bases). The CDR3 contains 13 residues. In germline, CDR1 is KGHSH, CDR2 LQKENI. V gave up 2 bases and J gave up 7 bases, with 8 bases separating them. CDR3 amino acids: CASSPAGNGELFF. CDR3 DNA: TGTGCCAGCTCACCAGCGGGGAACGGGGAGCTGTTTTTT. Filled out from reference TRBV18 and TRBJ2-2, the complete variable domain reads NAGVMQNPRHLVRRRGQEARLRCSPMKGHSHVYWYRQLPEEGLKFMVYLQKENIIDESGMPKERFSAEFPKEGPSILRIQQVVRGDSAAYFCASSPAGNGELFFGEGSRLTVL.

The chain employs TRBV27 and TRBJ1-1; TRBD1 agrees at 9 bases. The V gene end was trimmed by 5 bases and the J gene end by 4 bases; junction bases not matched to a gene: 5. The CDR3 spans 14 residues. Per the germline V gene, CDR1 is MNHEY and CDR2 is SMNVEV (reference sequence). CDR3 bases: TGTGCCAGCAGTCAACGGGACAGGGTCACTGAAGCTTTCTTT. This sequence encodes CASSQRDRVTEAFF.

CDR3 in amino acids: CASSTWTGGPSEQYV. DNA of the CDR3: TGTGCCAGCAGTACGTGGACGGGGGGGCCTTCCGAGCAGTACGTC. The gene calls are TRBV6-5 and TRBJ2-7; TRBD2 matches at 8 bases. From germline, CDR1 is MNHEY and CDR2 SVGAGI. CDR3 length: 15 amino acids. V was clipped by 5 bases and J by 6 bases; unmatched bases: 12.